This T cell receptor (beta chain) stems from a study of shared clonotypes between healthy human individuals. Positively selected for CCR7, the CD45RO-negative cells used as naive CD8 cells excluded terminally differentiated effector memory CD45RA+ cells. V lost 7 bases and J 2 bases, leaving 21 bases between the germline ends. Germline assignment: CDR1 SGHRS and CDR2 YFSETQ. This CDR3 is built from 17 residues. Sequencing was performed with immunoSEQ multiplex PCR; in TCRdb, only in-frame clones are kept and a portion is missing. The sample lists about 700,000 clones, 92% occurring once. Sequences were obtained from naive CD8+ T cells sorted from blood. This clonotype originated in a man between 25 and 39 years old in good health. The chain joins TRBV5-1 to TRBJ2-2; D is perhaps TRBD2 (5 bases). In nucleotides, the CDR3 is TGCGCCAGCTTAGCCCCGCCGGGAAAGACAAACACCGGGGAGCTGTTTTTT. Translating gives CASLAPPGKTNTGELFF.